This T cell receptor beta chain was identified in a study of T cell repertoires in cytomegalovirus infection. In the study overall: Indications of both CMV infection and matching HLA type were provided by public TCR beta signatures.

This CDR3 has 13 amino acids. V gave up 9 bases and J gave up 2 bases, with 11 bases separating them. Turning to this clonotype: The antigen remains undetermined.

In TCRdb, the reads were re-called with MiXCR into one record per CDR3 protein. Of roughly 920,000 distinct CDR3 sequences detected, less than 40% appear once; the ten largest clones hold over 11%. Findings of the study overall: The ex vivo response showed dominance by HLA-C-restricted CMV-specific TCR beta clonotypes.

The V gene is TRBV12-3 or TRBV12-4, the J gene TRBJ1-3, with D unclear. Sequencing was performed on cultured CD8+ T cells from PBMCs, taken from culture after CMV antigen stimulation. The sequence derives from a human donor in good health (CMV status not recorded). Some clones in this sample may be carry-over from other donors' samples. CDR3: CASTTVPGNTIYF. The CDR3 DNA is TGTGCCAGTACGACGGTCCCTGGAAACACCATATATTTT.